This is a list of T cell receptor beta chains from one sample in a study of cytomegalovirus exposure and HLA in healthy donors. Clones were read by immunoSEQ multiplex PCR, and TCRdb kept only the in-frame ones, dropping some. The sample gives roughly 180,000 clones, about three quarters of which show up once; roughly 1.4% is in the top ten. Sequenced material: PBMCs. Source of these receptors: a woman in her twenties or thirties in good health and CMV-seropositive. CDR3s include the opening cysteine and the closing phenylalanine or tryptophan. The D gene is left open where the match is weak. Some rows mark clone size as missing; the rest say once, few, many or name a class of expanded clone.

v_gene	abundance	j_gene	d_gene	CDR3nt	CDR3aa
TRBV5-6	.	TRBJ2-1	TRBD2	TGTGCCAGCAGCTTTGGACTAGCGGGCGATCATGAGCAGTTCTTC	CASSFGLAGDHEQFF
TRBV7-2	.	TRBJ1-1	.	TGTGCCAGCAGCTTTACGGGAGGAACAGCGACTGAAGCTTTCTTT	CASSFTGGTATEAFF
TRBV6-4	once	TRBJ2-1	TRBD2	TGTGCCAGCGCCCAGACTAGCGGGAGGGTAGGTGAGCAGTTCTTC	CASAQTSGRVGEQFF
TRBV10-1	.	TRBJ2-7	TRBD2	TGCGCCAGCAGTGAGCCGGGAGGGGAAGACGAGCAGTACTTC	CASSEPGGEDEQYF
TRBV10-1	.	TRBJ2-2	TRBD2	TGCGCCAGCAGTGGGACTAGCGGGTCCGACGGGGAGCTGTTTTTT	CASSGTSGSDGELFF
TRBV5-7	.	TRBJ2-5	.	TGTGCCAGCAGCGTTACAAGGGGGACCCAGTACTTC	CASSVTRGTQYF
TRBV29-1	.	TRBJ1-1	.	TGCAGCGTTGCCAGGGGCTCCGAAGCTTTCTTT	CSVARGSEAFF
TRBV6-5	once	TRBJ2-5	.	TGTGCCAGCAGTTACCGTACGGGTTGGCAGACCCAGTACTTC	CASSYRTGWQTQYF
TRBV25-1	.	TRBJ2-5	.	TGTGCCAGCAGTGATCTACCCCGCCGGGAGTACATCCCAGAGACCCAGTACTTC	CASSDLPRREYIPETQYF
TRBV5-4	.	TRBJ2-3	TRBD2	TGTGCCAGCAGCTTACTAGCGGGAGGGCCCACAGATACGCAGTATTTT	CASSLLAGGPTDTQYF
TRBV5-1	.	TRBJ2-7	.	TGCGCCAGCAGCTTCCGGGACACAGCCTACGAGCAGTACTTC	CASSFRDTAYEQYF
TRBV6-5	few	TRBJ1-2	.	TGTGCCAGCAGTTACGGGGGAGGGTATGGCTACACCTTC	CASSYGGGYGYTF
TRBV7-2	once	TRBJ2-6	.	TGTGCCAGCAGCCCTCTGGGCGACTCTGGGGCCAACGTCCTGACTTTC	CASSPLGDSGANVLTF
TRBV9	.	TRBJ2-1	TRBD1	TGTGCCAGCAGCGCGCCGGGACAGAGCTACAATGAGCAGTTCTTC	CASSAPGQSYNEQFF
TRBV5-6	few	TRBJ2-1	.	TGTGCCAGCAGCTTCCCTCGAGAGGCAGAGCAGTTCTTC	CASSFPREAEQFF
TRBV9	.	TRBJ1-3	.	TGTGCCAGCGCGATCACAGGCTCCTCTGGAAACACCATATATTTT	CASAITGSSGNTIYF
TRBV20-1	once	TRBJ2-5	TRBD1	TGCAGTCTGGGACAGGGAGGGACCCAGTACTTC	CSLGQGGTQYF
TRBV7-2	.	TRBJ2-1	.	TGTGCCAGCAGCTTAGCTAGCGGACACAATGAGCAGTTCTTC	CASSLASGHNEQFF
TRBV6-6	.	TRBJ1-4	.	TGTGCCAGCAGAGCGGACAGAGATGAAAAACTGTTTTTT	CASRADRDEKLFF
TRBV28	.	TRBJ1-4	TRBD1	TGTGCCAGCAGCTCTAACAGGGGCCCAACTAATGAAAAACTGTTTTTT	CASSSNRGPTNEKLFF
TRBV6-1	.	TRBJ1-2	.	TGTGCCAGCAGTGAAGCAACCACAGGATTCTATGGCTACACCTTC	CASSEATTGFYGYTF
TRBV14	.	TRBJ2-7	TRBD2	TGTGCCAGCAGCCGCGGGGGGCTGGAGGAGCAGTACTTC	CASSRGGLEEQYF
TRBV6-5	once	TRBJ2-2	.	TGTGCCAGCAGTTACAGCCGGAACACCGGGGAGCTGTTTTTT	CASSYSRNTGELFF
TRBV2	.	TRBJ1-4	.	TGTGCCAGCAGTGCCAGGACGGGAGGGGGTGAAAAACTGTTTTTT	CASSARTGGGEKLFF
TRBV7-8	.	TRBJ1-5	.	TGTGCCAGCAGCCCGCAGGGGAATCAGCCCCAGCATTTT	CASSPQGNQPQHF
TRBV25-1	.	TRBJ2-2	TRBD1	TGTGCCAGCACGACAGGGGGGAACACCGGGGAGCTGTTTTTT	CASTTGGNTGELFF
TRBV6-1	.	TRBJ1-1	.	TGTGCCAGCAGTGACCCTGGGCTGAACACTGAAGCTTTCTTT	CASSDPGLNTEAFF
TRBV7-2	few	TRBJ2-2	.	TGTGCCAGCAAAGTAACAAGTTCCGGGGAGCTGTTTTTT	CASKVTSSGELFF
TRBV6-5	.	TRBJ2-5	.	TGTGCCAGCCGCCGGGGAGAGACCCAGTACTTC	CASRRGETQYF
TRBV5-1	.	TRBJ2-5	.	TGCGCCAGCAGCTTGGGCCCGGGTTGGCAAGAGACCCAGTACTTC	CASSLGPGWQETQYF
TRBV11-2	few	TRBJ1-4	.	TGTGCCAGCAGCTTACAGAGCGGTAGAGAAAAACTGTTTTTT	CASSLQSGREKLFF
TRBV5-1	.	TRBJ2-7	.	TGCGCCAGCAGCTTGAGTGGCGGATCCTACGAGCAGTACTTC	CASSLSGGSYEQYF
TRBV11-2	.	TRBJ2-5	.	TGTGCCAGCAGCACGCTAGGGAGTACCCAGTACTTC	CASSTLGSTQYF
TRBV7-6	.	TRBJ2-1	.	TGTGCCAGCAGCTCCCGGGTAGCGGAGAACAATGAGCAGTTCTTC	CASSSRVAENNEQFF
TRBV7-9	.	TRBJ2-7	.	TGTGCCAGCAGCTCACAGGGATACGAGCAGTACTTC	CASSSQGYEQYF
TRBV4-3	.	TRBJ2-3	TRBD2	TGCGCCAGCAGCCAAGAGAGACTAGCGGGAGAAGCGGATACGCAGTATTTT	CASSQERLAGEADTQYF
TRBV7-9	few	TRBJ1-1	.	TGTGCCAGCTTGCGGCAGGGGAACACTGAAGCTTTCTTT	CASLRQGNTEAFF
TRBV5-1	.	TRBJ2-3	TRBD2	TGCGCCAGCAGCACAGCACTAGCGTCTAGCACAGATACGCAGTATTTT	CASSTALASSTDTQYF
TRBV5-6	.	TRBJ1-1	.	TGTGCCAGCAGTCCTGGGGGGGTCATGAACACTGAAGCTTTCTTT	CASSPGGVMNTEAFF
TRBV19	.	TRBJ1-1	TRBD1	TGTGCCAGTAGTATCATGACAGGGCCAGCTTTCTTT	CASSIMTGPAFF
TRBV28	.	TRBJ2-1	TRBD2	TGTGCCAGCAGTTCCGATCAGCGGGAGGGCTCCTACAATGAGCAGTTCTTC	CASSSDQREGSYNEQFF
TRBV27	.	TRBJ1-4	.	TGTGCCAGCAGTTCCGATTTCAGGGTTGTTAATGAAAAACTGTTTTTT	CASSSDFRVVNEKLFF
TRBV18	once	TRBJ2-7	.	TGTGCCAGCTCACCACCTAGCGGAAACTACGAGCAGTACTTC	CASSPPSGNYEQYF
TRBV27	few	TRBJ2-7	.	TGTGCCAGCAGTCCAGGACAGATTTCCTACGAGCAGTACTTC	CASSPGQISYEQYF
TRBV6-5	.	TRBJ1-3	.	TGTGCCAGCAGTTACAGCCAGGCCGGAAACACCATATATTTT	CASSYSQAGNTIYF
TRBV19	.	TRBJ2-1	.	TGTGCCAGTAGTATGGTCAGTTTCTACAATGAGCAGTTCTTC	CASSMVSFYNEQFF
TRBV11-3	.	TRBJ2-3	TRBD2	TGTGCCAGCAGCCCGGATAGGGACCTAGCGGCAGATACGCAGTATTTT	CASSPDRDLAADTQYF
TRBV7-9	.	TRBJ1-4	.	TGTGCCAGCAGCTTAGGTACAGGGCCTAATGAAAAACTGTTTTTT	CASSLGTGPNEKLFF